Detailed here is one T cell receptor beta chain. The data stem from a study of blood T cell repertoires in COVID-19. Study summary: Italy, Spain and the United States were the sources of the convalescent and acute COVID-19 samples. PBMCs, B-cell-depleted T cells, or T cells provided the cDNA or gDNA that made up the material.

Methods used by the authors: Amplification of reference gene primers provided the estimated nucleated cell counts. Assay: immunoSEQ multiplex PCR; the TCRdb copy retains only in-frame clones and omits some. D and trimming come from the DNA, and the V and J calls and clone size come from that table. The data show about 250,000 clones, about 80% seen once. CDR1 is SGHKS and CDR2 is YYEKEE in the germline V gene (reference sequence). The CDR3 sequence is 12 residues long. V gave up 5 bases and J gave up 9 bases, with 12 bases separating them. The rearrangement joins TRBV5-5 to TRBJ1-5, with D possibly matching TRBD1 (5 bases). The source is a woman of 80 years or more with acute or convalescent COVID-19. Material: peripheral blood. The CDR3 reads CASRPRDGPQHF. The CDR3 DNA reads TGTGCCAGCAGACCCAGGGATGGGCCCCAGCATTTT.